Listed below are T cell receptor beta chains from one sample, sequenced in a study of blood T cell repertoires in COVID-19. Produced via immunoSEQ multiplex PCR; TCRdb's table is partial and in-frame only. The sample carries some 300,000 clones, approximately 86% recorded once. The sequencing input was peripheral blood. Source of these receptors: a woman in her 70s with COVID-19, enrolled during active disease. The CDR3 runs from the conserved cysteine through the conserved F or W. Fields, in order: CDR3 DNA, CDR3 protein, CDR3 length, D gene, clone size, J gene, V gene. D genes are given only for firm matches. The size entry is marked missing in some rows and otherwise reads once, few, many or a size class.

CDR3 DNA: TGTGCCAGCAGCTTAGTCCCCGGGGGATTGAACACTGAAGCTTTCTTT
CDR3 protein: CASSLVPGGLNTEAFF
CDR3 length: 16
D gene: .
clone size: once
J gene: TRBJ1-1
V gene: TRBV5-6

CDR3 DNA: TGTGCCAGCAGTGTACAGGGAACCAACTATGGCTACACCTTC
CDR3 protein: CASSVQGTNYGYTF
CDR3 length: 14
D gene: .
clone size: .
J gene: TRBJ1-2
V gene: TRBV2

CDR3 DNA: TGTGCCAGCAGCTCCTTTAGGAGGGCCAATGAGCAGTTCTTC
CDR3 protein: CASSSFRRANEQFF
CDR3 length: 14
D gene: .
clone size: .
J gene: TRBJ2-1
V gene: TRBV5-6

CDR3 DNA: TGTGCCAGCACCCCAGGGGGGATAAACTACAATGAGCAGTTCTTC
CDR3 protein: CASTPGGINYNEQFF
CDR3 length: 15
D gene: .
clone size: .
J gene: TRBJ2-1
V gene: TRBV7-8

CDR3 DNA: TGTGCCAGCAGCGAGGGGCAAGACAATGAGCAGTTCTTC
CDR3 protein: CASSEGQDNEQFF
CDR3 length: 13
D gene: .
clone size: .
J gene: TRBJ2-1
V gene: TRBV9

CDR3 DNA: TGCGCCAGCAGACTTGACTACGAGCAGTACTTC
CDR3 protein: CASRLDYEQYF
CDR3 length: 11
D gene: .
clone size: .
J gene: TRBJ2-7
V gene: TRBV5-1

CDR3 DNA: TGCGCCAGCAGCTTGGAACCTCCGGGACAGCTCTCCTACGAGCAGTACTTC
CDR3 protein: CASSLEPPGQLSYEQYF
CDR3 length: 17
D gene: TRBD1
clone size: .
J gene: TRBJ2-7
V gene: TRBV5-1

CDR3 DNA: TGTGTCACAAATGGACAGGTGAACACTGAAGCTTTCTTT
CDR3 protein: CVTNGQVNTEAFF
CDR3 length: 13
D gene: TRBD1
clone size: .
J gene: TRBJ1-1
V gene: TRBV2

CDR3 DNA: TGTGCCAGTAGCCCCACTAGCGGGGGCCATCTAGGGAGCACAGATACGCAGTATTTT
CDR3 protein: CASSPTSGGHLGSTDTQYF
CDR3 length: 19
D gene: TRBD2
clone size: .
J gene: TRBJ2-3
V gene: TRBV19

CDR3 DNA: TGCGCCAGCAGCTTCCTAATTAGCGGGGCCTACGAGCAGTACTTC
CDR3 protein: CASSFLISGAYEQYF
CDR3 length: 15
D gene: TRBD2
clone size: once
J gene: TRBJ2-7
V gene: TRBV4-1

CDR3 DNA: TGTGCCAGCAGTGAATTTGTCTGGACATCTGGAAACACCATATATTTT
CDR3 protein: CASSEFVWTSGNTIYF
CDR3 length: 16
D gene: .
clone size: .
J gene: TRBJ1-3
V gene: TRBV6-1

CDR3 DNA: TGCGCCAGCAGCCAAGTCGCTCTACCCGGGGAGCTGTTTTTT
CDR3 protein: CASSQVALPGELFF
CDR3 length: 14
D gene: .
clone size: .
J gene: TRBJ2-2
V gene: TRBV4-1

CDR3 DNA: TGTGCCAGCAGTTCAAGACGACAGGCCACCTATAATTCACCCCTCCACTTT
CDR3 protein: CASSSRRQATYNSPLHF
CDR3 length: 17
D gene: .
clone size: .
J gene: TRBJ1-6
V gene: TRBV27

CDR3 DNA: TGTGCCAGCAGTCTACAGGAGGGAGTTAATGAAAAACTGTTTTTT
CDR3 protein: CASSLQEGVNEKLFF
CDR3 length: 15
D gene: .
clone size: .
J gene: TRBJ1-4
V gene: TRBV6-2/TRBV6-3

CDR3 DNA: TGTGCCAGCAGCGATAGAGCGGGGGGGCCCGGGGAGCTGTTTTTT
CDR3 protein: CASSDRAGGPGELFF
CDR3 length: 15
D gene: TRBD2
clone size: .
J gene: TRBJ2-2
V gene: TRBV9

CDR3 DNA: TGTGCCAGCAGCTTAGAAGGGGGAAGGGACAATGAGCAGTTCTTC
CDR3 protein: CASSLEGGRDNEQFF
CDR3 length: 15
D gene: .
clone size: .
J gene: TRBJ2-1
V gene: TRBV7-9

CDR3 DNA: TGTGCTAGTGGTTTGTTTGGAGGAGGGGGCTACACCTTC
CDR3 protein: CASGLFGGGGYTF
CDR3 length: 13
D gene: .
clone size: .
J gene: TRBJ1-2
V gene: TRBV12-5

CDR3 DNA: TGTGCCAGCAGCTTAACTAGCGGGGGTAACACAGATACGCAGTATTTT
CDR3 protein: CASSLTSGGNTDTQYF
CDR3 length: 16
D gene: TRBD2
clone size: .
J gene: TRBJ2-3
V gene: TRBV7-6

CDR3 DNA: TGCGCCAGCAGCTTGTGGGTTTCTAGCGGGGGTTTTTACGAGCAGTACTTC
CDR3 protein: CASSLWVSSGGFYEQYF
CDR3 length: 17
D gene: TRBD2
clone size: .
J gene: TRBJ2-7
V gene: TRBV5-1

CDR3 DNA: TGTGCCAGCAGCTTGTTGTCCGGGGGAACTGAAGCTTTCTTT
CDR3 protein: CASSLLSGGTEAFF
CDR3 length: 14
D gene: .
clone size: .
J gene: TRBJ1-1
V gene: TRBV5-6

CDR3 DNA: TGTGCCAGCAGCTTAGGTGGACTGAGTCCTAACTATGGCTACACCTTC
CDR3 protein: CASSLGGLSPNYGYTF
CDR3 length: 16
D gene: .
clone size: .
J gene: TRBJ1-2
V gene: TRBV7-9

CDR3 DNA: TGTGCCAGCAGCCAGTGGACAGGGCAGCATGAAGCTTTCTTT
CDR3 protein: CASSQWTGQHEAFF
CDR3 length: 14
D gene: TRBD1
clone size: .
J gene: TRBJ1-1
V gene: TRBV4-2

CDR3 DNA: TGTGCCAGCAGCTTAGATCGGGGCGGGGGGGCAGGAGATACGCAGTATTTT
CDR3 protein: CASSLDRGGGAGDTQYF
CDR3 length: 17
D gene: TRBD2
clone size: .
J gene: TRBJ2-3
V gene: TRBV11-2

CDR3 DNA: TGCGCCAGCAGCCAAGATCTATGGGGGCACCAAGAGACCCAGTACTTC
CDR3 protein: CASSQDLWGHQETQYF
CDR3 length: 16
D gene: .
clone size: .
J gene: TRBJ2-5
V gene: TRBV4-3

CDR3 DNA: TGTGCCAGCAGTGAAAGGGGACTCTATGGCTACACCTTC
CDR3 protein: CASSERGLYGYTF
CDR3 length: 13
D gene: .
clone size: .
J gene: TRBJ1-2
V gene: TRBV2

CDR3 DNA: TGTGCCAGCAGTGCGGACAGGGGGACTGGAAACACCATATATTTT
CDR3 protein: CASSADRGTGNTIYF
CDR3 length: 15
D gene: TRBD1
clone size: .
J gene: TRBJ1-3
V gene: TRBV25-1

CDR3 DNA: TGTGCCAGTAGTTCTGGACTAGCGGGGGAAGATACGCAGTATTTT
CDR3 protein: CASSSGLAGEDTQYF
CDR3 length: 15
D gene: TRBD2
clone size: .
J gene: TRBJ2-3
V gene: TRBV19

CDR3 DNA: TGTGCCAGCAGCTCTGACAGGGTCTATGGCTACACCTTC
CDR3 protein: CASSSDRVYGYTF
CDR3 length: 13
D gene: TRBD1
clone size: .
J gene: TRBJ1-2
V gene: TRBV7-2

CDR3 DNA: TGCAGCGTTGGACTATCTGGGGCCAACGTCCTGACTTTC
CDR3 protein: CSVGLSGANVLTF
CDR3 length: 13
D gene: .
clone size: .
J gene: TRBJ2-6
V gene: TRBV29-1

CDR3 DNA: TGTGCCAGCAGCCCGGGACTGAGCTATGGCTACACCTTC
CDR3 protein: CASSPGLSYGYTF
CDR3 length: 13
D gene: .
clone size: few
J gene: TRBJ1-2
V gene: TRBV7-6

CDR3 DNA: TGTGCCAGCAGCCGCACACAGGGGTTCGGGCACTACGAGCAGTACTTC
CDR3 protein: CASSRTQGFGHYEQYF
CDR3 length: 16
D gene: TRBD1
clone size: .
J gene: TRBJ2-7
V gene: TRBV28

CDR3 DNA: TGCGCCAGCAGCCAGATTCCGGGACAGGGGGCCACCGGGGAGCTGTTTTTT
CDR3 protein: CASSQIPGQGATGELFF
CDR3 length: 17
D gene: TRBD1
clone size: .
J gene: TRBJ2-2
V gene: TRBV4-3

CDR3 DNA: TGTGCCAGCAGTGATCCCCTGTGGAGCTCCTACAATGAGCAGTTCTTC
CDR3 protein: CASSDPLWSSYNEQFF
CDR3 length: 16
D gene: .
clone size: .
J gene: TRBJ2-1
V gene: TRBV9

CDR3 DNA: TGTGCCTGGAGTCGACCGACAGGGGCATCCCAGCCCCAGCATTTT
CDR3 protein: CAWSRPTGASQPQHF
CDR3 length: 15
D gene: TRBD1
clone size: .
J gene: TRBJ1-5
V gene: TRBV30

CDR3 DNA: TGTGCCAGCAGCCGCCGTCTAGCGGGGACGGGGGCCAACGTCCTGACTTTC
CDR3 protein: CASSRRLAGTGANVLTF
CDR3 length: 17
D gene: TRBD2
clone size: .
J gene: TRBJ2-6
V gene: TRBV11-2

CDR3 DNA: TGTGCCAGCAGCTTACCAGGGCCTGGAAACACCATATATTTT
CDR3 protein: CASSLPGPGNTIYF
CDR3 length: 14
D gene: .
clone size: .
J gene: TRBJ1-3
V gene: TRBV11-2

CDR3 DNA: TGTGCCAGCAGGCCCGGACTAGCGGGGGTATACGAGCAGTACTTC
CDR3 protein: CASRPGLAGVYEQYF
CDR3 length: 15
D gene: TRBD2
clone size: .
J gene: TRBJ2-7
V gene: TRBV28

CDR3 DNA: TGTGCCAGCAGTTACTCGACGTTGGGAGATGGCTACACCTTC
CDR3 protein: CASSYSTLGDGYTF
CDR3 length: 14
D gene: .
clone size: once
J gene: TRBJ1-2
V gene: TRBV6-5

CDR3 DNA: TGTGCCGTTCAGGGGCCCTGGGGCAATCAGCCCCAGCATTTT
CDR3 protein: CAVQGPWGNQPQHF
CDR3 length: 14
D gene: .
clone size: .
J gene: TRBJ1-5
V gene: TRBV6-5

CDR3 DNA: TGTGCCAGCACCTTAGCGGGGCTAAACACCGGGGAGCTGTTTTTT
CDR3 protein: CASTLAGLNTGELFF
CDR3 length: 15
D gene: TRBD2
clone size: .
J gene: TRBJ2-2
V gene: TRBV9

CDR3 DNA: TGTGCCAGCAGCGCGCCCGGGACAGACTATGGCTACACCTTC
CDR3 protein: CASSAPGTDYGYTF
CDR3 length: 14
D gene: TRBD1
clone size: .
J gene: TRBJ1-2
V gene: TRBV9

CDR3 DNA: TGTGCCAGCAGTGGATCGGGACTCAATTCATTCATGAACACTGAAGCTTTCTTT
CDR3 protein: CASSGSGLNSFMNTEAFF
CDR3 length: 18
D gene: .
clone size: .
J gene: TRBJ1-1
V gene: TRBV6-6

CDR3 DNA: TGTGCCAGCAGCTCCAAGGAGAGGAGAAACACTGAAGCTTTCTTT
CDR3 protein: CASSSKERRNTEAFF
CDR3 length: 15
D gene: .
clone size: .
J gene: TRBJ1-1
V gene: TRBV11-2

CDR3 DNA: TGCGCCAGCAGCTTGGAAAGGGGGCCCAACTACGAGCAGTACTTC
CDR3 protein: CASSLERGPNYEQYF
CDR3 length: 15
D gene: TRBD1
clone size: .
J gene: TRBJ2-7
V gene: TRBV5-1

CDR3 DNA: TGTGCCAGCAGTGTTGCGGGGGGCTCGGCAGATACGCAGTATTTT
CDR3 protein: CASSVAGGSADTQYF
CDR3 length: 15
D gene: TRBD2
clone size: .
J gene: TRBJ2-3
V gene: TRBV2

CDR3 DNA: TGTGCCAGCAGCCCCGGGACAGTGAACACTGAAGCTTTCTTT
CDR3 protein: CASSPGTVNTEAFF
CDR3 length: 14
D gene: TRBD1
clone size: .
J gene: TRBJ1-1
V gene: TRBV9

CDR3 DNA: TGTGCCACCAGTGAAGCGGACAGGGCTGAAGCTTTCTTT
CDR3 protein: CATSEADRAEAFF
CDR3 length: 13
D gene: TRBD1
clone size: .
J gene: TRBJ1-1
V gene: TRBV24-1

CDR3 DNA: TGTGCCAGCAGTTTGACAGGGCCGTATAGCAATCAGCCCCAGCATTTT
CDR3 protein: CASSLTGPYSNQPQHF
CDR3 length: 16
D gene: TRBD1
clone size: once
J gene: TRBJ1-5
V gene: TRBV27

CDR3 DNA: TGCAGTGCTTTCTCACAGGGGGGCTACACCTTC
CDR3 protein: CSAFSQGGYTF
CDR3 length: 11
D gene: TRBD1
clone size: .
J gene: TRBJ1-2
V gene: TRBV20-1

CDR3 DNA: TGCAGCGTCGCCCGGACAACCTTTGACTATGGCTACACCTTC
CDR3 protein: CSVARTTFDYGYTF
CDR3 length: 14
D gene: .
clone size: .
J gene: TRBJ1-2
V gene: TRBV29-1

CDR3 DNA: TGTGCCAGTAGTATAGGACAGGGGGCAGATACGCAGTATTTT
CDR3 protein: CASSIGQGADTQYF
CDR3 length: 14
D gene: TRBD1
clone size: .
J gene: TRBJ2-3
V gene: TRBV19

CDR3 DNA: TGTGCCAGCAGCTTCTCCAATTCACCCCTCCACTTT
CDR3 protein: CASSFSNSPLHF
CDR3 length: 12
D gene: .
clone size: once
J gene: TRBJ1-6
V gene: TRBV7-9

CDR3 DNA: TGTGCCATCAGTCTACAGGGGGCAGATCAGCCCCAGCATTTT
CDR3 protein: CAISLQGADQPQHF
CDR3 length: 14
D gene: TRBD1
clone size: once
J gene: TRBJ1-5
V gene: TRBV10-3

CDR3 DNA: TGTGCCAGCAGTTTAATTAGCGGGGGGCAGAGGTATGAGCAGTTCTTC
CDR3 protein: CASSLISGGQRYEQFF
CDR3 length: 16
D gene: TRBD2
clone size: .
J gene: TRBJ2-1
V gene: TRBV27

CDR3 DNA: TGTGCCAGCAGCTTGGCAGGGGTTGGAGAGACCCAGTACTTC
CDR3 protein: CASSLAGVGETQYF
CDR3 length: 14
D gene: .
clone size: .
J gene: TRBJ2-5
V gene: TRBV7-9

CDR3 DNA: TGCAGTGCTAGTAACGCGGTCGAGCAGTACTTC
CDR3 protein: CSASNAVEQYF
CDR3 length: 11
D gene: .
clone size: .
J gene: TRBJ2-7
V gene: TRBV20-1

CDR3 DNA: TGTGCCAGCAGCAGAATACCGAACACCGGGGAGCTGTTTTTT
CDR3 protein: CASSRIPNTGELFF
CDR3 length: 14
D gene: .
clone size: .
J gene: TRBJ2-2
V gene: TRBV27